The 25 T cell receptor beta chains given below trace back to one sample, sequenced in a study of blood T cell repertoires in COVID-19. The data were produced by immunoSEQ multiplex PCR, yet TCRdb's version contains in-frame clones alone and is incomplete. The repertoire holds approximately 210,000 clones, with about 79% as singletons. Sample: PBMCs or T cells enriched from blood (not recorded which). All receptors derive from a woman between 55 and 75 years old who had recovered from COVID-19.

This clone was observed once. The V call is TRBV5-1, the J call TRBJ2-1; D uncertain. Trimming removed 2 bases from V and 0 bases from J, with 18 bases in between. CDR3 length equals 18 residues. Looked up from germline, CDR1 is SGHRS and CDR2 is YFSETQ. CDR3 nucleotide sequence: TGCGCCAGCAGCTTCCTCCCACCGATCCCGAGCTCCTACAATGAGCAGTTCTTC. Protein: CASSFLPPIPSSYNEQFF.

V gene TRBV5-8 combines with J gene TRBJ1-1; D might be TRBD1 (6 bases). Trimming took 4 bases from V and 5 from J, leaving 12 bases between them. The V gene's germline CDR1 is SGHTS and CDR2 YDEGEE. The CDR3 is 13 amino acids. In nucleotides, the CDR3 is TGTGCCAGCAGCGATACAGGGATTACTGAAGCTTTCTTT. Residues: CASSDTGITEAFF.

This clone was found once. The V and J genes are TRBV7-8 and TRBJ2-2; D is unclear. The germline V gene encodes CDR1 SGHVS and CDR2 FQNEAQ. Trimming stripped 7 bases from V and 3 bases from J, with 9 bases between. The CDR3 is made up of 13 amino acids. The CDR3: CASTLYHTGELFF. CDR3 DNA: TGTGCCAGCACCCTCTATCACACCGGGGAGCTGTTTTTT.

CDR3 sequence reads: CASSWRADYEQYF. The CDR3 DNA follows: TGTGCCAGTAGTTGGAGGGCGGACTACGAGCAGTACTTC. The chain has TRBV19 and TRBJ2-7; TRBD2 is a possible D gene (6 bases). Germline V gene lookup returns CDR1 LNHDA and CDR2 SQIVND (reference sequence). The germline V and J ends were trimmed by 5 bases and 3 bases, with 11 bases remaining between them. This CDR3 has 13 amino acids.

The chain combines TRBV28 with TRBJ1-2; unclear D gene. The V end was cut by 6 bases, the J end by 2 bases, with 4 bases between. CDR1 and CDR2 from the germline V gene are MDHEN and SYDVKM. This CDR3 is 11 amino acids long. CDR3 DNA: TGTGCCAGCAGCGGGAACTATGGCTACACCTTC. This codes for CASSGNYGYTF.

The chain has TRBV19 and TRBJ1-2, with TRBD1 as a possible D gene (6 bases). Deletions cut 3 bases from V and 2 bases from J, with 13 bases between. CDR1 is LNHDA and CDR2 is SQIVND in the germline V gene (reference sequence). The CDR3 runs 15 residues. Here the CDR3 DNA reads TGTGCCAGTAGTATTTGGGGGACAACGAACTATGGCTACACCTTC. Translated, it gives CASSIWGTTNYGYTF.

This clone was observed a few times. The gene calls are TRBV11-1 and TRBJ2-3, with TRBD1 matching over 9 bases. The CDR3 loop spans 14 amino acids. The germline gives CDR1 SGHAT, CDR2 FQDESV (reference sequence). Trimming removed 6 bases from V and 4 bases from J; junction bases left unmatched: 5. The CDR3 DNA is TGTGCCAGCAGTCGGGACAGGGTGGCAGATACGCAGTATTTT. Protein product: CASSRDRVADTQYF.

The CDR3 region has the DNA TGTGCCAGCAGCCAAGATCTAGCGGGAGGGATCTCCTACAATGAGCAGTTCTTC. Translating it yields CASSQDLAGGISYNEQFF. The genes are TRBV4-2 and TRBJ2-1, with TRBD2 identical over 12 bases. Germline lookup yields CDR1 LGHNA and CDR2 YNFKEQ. This CDR3 has 18 residues. With 0 bases clipped from V and 0 bases from J, the junction kept 3 bases outside the gene matches.

The chain has TRBV6-1 and TRBJ1-2; D call uncertain. The V end was cut by 2 bases, the J end by 4 bases, with 17 bases between. Per germline, CDR1 MNHNS and CDR2 SASEGT. This CDR3 is 16 amino acids long. The DNA of the CDR3 is TGTGCCAGCAGTGAATACTCTTCGTCGCTTCGCTATGGCTACACCTTC. This gives the protein CASSEYSSSLRYGYTF.

Turning to this clone: This sample also contains other DNA sequences that code for the same CDR3. The genes are TRBV12-3 or TRBV12-4 and TRBJ1-6, with 9 bases identical to TRBD1. The V and J ends lost 3 bases and 9 bases, in that order; junction bases with no gene match: 0. The CDR3 contains 13 residues. CDR3 protein: CASSLDRGSPLHF. The CDR3 DNA reads TGTGCCAGCAGTTTGGACAGGGGTTCACCCCTCCACTTT.

This chain links TRBV30 with TRBJ1-2; possibly TRBD1 for D (6 bases). The CDR3 is 12 amino acids. The germline V gene has CDR1 GTSNPN and CDR2 SVGIG (reference sequence). V was clipped by 0 bases and J by 7 bases, with 9 bases between them. This CDR3 reads CAWSVQGGGYTF. CDR3 in DNA: TGTGCCTGGAGTGTACAGGGTGGTGGCTACACCTTC.

In this sample, this clone turned up a few times. J is TRBJ2-7 and V is TRBV10-3; 13 nucleotides match TRBD2. Looked up from germline, CDR1 is ENHRY and CDR2 is SYGVKD. This CDR3 is 14 amino acids long. Losses at the gene ends were 10 bases for V and 5 bases for J; bases not matched to a gene: 8. The CDR3 nucleotides are TGTGCCACCGGGACTAGCGGGACCCCCCACGAGCAGTACTTC. It specifies CATGTSGTPHEQYF.

V gene TRBV4-3 combines with J gene TRBJ1-2, with D uncertain. The CDR3 extends over 14 amino acids. From germline, CDR1 is LGHNA and CDR2 YSLEER. Trimming stripped 2 bases from V and 0 bases from J, with 7 bases between. CDR3 region: CASSQRVSNYGYTF. For the CDR3, the DNA is TGCGCCAGCAGCCAAAGAGTGTCTAACTATGGCTACACCTTC.

This sequence joins TRBV5-1 and TRBJ2-5; TRBD1 is a possible D gene (5 bases). V was pared by 3 bases and J by 7 bases, with 13 bases between. The CDR3 covers 13 residues. In germline, CDR1 is SGHRS, CDR2 YFSETQ. The CDR3 here is CASSSDNPGTQYF. Written as DNA, the CDR3 is TGCGCCAGCAGCTCGGACAACCCAGGGACCCAGTACTTC.

CDR3 sequence (DNA): TGTGCCAGCAGTTACCGGGACAGGGGGTTGAATTCACCCCTCCACTTT. Its translation is CASSYRDRGLNSPLHF. This chain links TRBV6-2 or TRBV6-3 with TRBJ1-6; 11 bases map to TRBD1. CDR1 is MNHEY and CDR2 is SVGEGT in the germline V gene. With 2 bases clipped from V and 7 bases from J, the junction kept 4 bases outside the gene matches. The length of the CDR3 is 16 residues.

V and J are TRBV2 and TRBJ1-5; weak D call: TRBD1 (5 bases). The CDR3 loop spans 14 amino acids. Trimming took 6 bases from V and 0 from J, leaving 9 bases between them. Germline CDR1 is SNHLY and CDR2 is FYNNEI. The CDR3 coding sequence is TGTGCCAGCAGGACAGCTTATAGCAATCAGCCCCAGCATTTT. Amino acid sequence: CASRTAYSNQPQHF.

CDR3 region: CASSPRNYNSPLHF. In nucleotides, the CDR3 is TGTGCCAGCAGCCCCAGGAACTATAATTCACCCCTCCACTTT. The V gene is TRBV5-6, the J gene TRBJ1-6; D gene unclear. V dropped 4 bases and J dropped 3 bases, with 8 bases sitting between them. The germline V gene has CDR1 SGHDT and CDR2 YYEEEE. The CDR3 length is 14 residues.

This chain links TRBV20-1 with TRBJ2-7; D gene unclear. Trimming pared 3 bases from V and 0 bases from J, leaving 6 bases between. The CDR3 covers 12 residues. Germline V gene sequence: CDR1 DFQATT, CDR2 SNEGSKA (reference sequence). The CDR3 reads CSASSGSYEQYF. The CDR3 coding sequence is TGCAGTGCTAGTTCGGGCTCCTACGAGCAGTACTTC.

V and J are TRBV9 and TRBJ1-2; possibly TRBD1 for D (5 bases). The germline V gene has CDR1 SGDLS and CDR2 YYNGEE. V was cut by 4 bases and J by 4 bases, with 17 bases left in between. The CDR3 is 15 residues long. The CDR3 region is CASSPHQGSIYGYTF. The CDR3 nucleotides read TGTGCCAGCAGCCCTCATCAGGGCAGTATCTATGGCTACACCTTC.

The gene calls are TRBV12-3 or TRBV12-4 and TRBJ2-5; D is unclear. The CDR3 runs 13 residues. Trimming left V 3 bases short and J 4 bases short, with 9 bases between. The CDR3 region is CASSLMQVETQYF. CDR3 coding DNA: TGTGCCAGCAGTTTGATGCAGGTAGAGACCCAGTACTTC.

The chain joins TRBV3-1 (or the pseudogene TRBV3-2) to TRBJ1-1; the D is unclear. The CDR3 spans 13 residues. Looked up from germline, CDR1 is LGHDT and CDR2 is YNNKEL (reference sequence). Between the trimmed V and J ends, which lost 1 base and 2 bases, there was a span of 5 bases. The CDR3 spells CASSQVTNTEAFF. The CDR3 bases are TGTGCCAGCAGCCAAGTGACTAACACTGAAGCTTTCTTT.

There are a few counts of this clone. This sample includes further DNA sequences coding for the same CDR3. V gene TRBV5-8 combines with J gene TRBJ1-5; maybe TRBD1 (6 bases). From germline, CDR1 is SGHTS and CDR2 YDEGEE. The CDR3 length is 15 residues. Trimming took 2 bases from V and 1 from J, leaving 10 bases between them. The CDR3 DNA reads TGTGCCAGCAGCTTACAGGGTTACAGCAATCAGCCCCAGCATTTT. Its translation: CASSLQGYSNQPQHF.

The chain combines TRBV5-6 with TRBJ2-5; no reliable D call. V was pared by 0 bases and J by 2 bases, with 11 bases between. The CDR3 extends over 15 amino acids. CDR1 and CDR2 from the germline V gene are SGHDT and YYEEEE. This chain's CDR3 is CASSLVGRSQETQYF. The CDR3, as DNA: TGTGCCAGCAGCTTGGTTGGGCGTTCACAAGAGACCCAGTACTTC.

J is TRBJ1-5 and V is TRBV2; tentative D call: TRBD1 (5 bases). Germline CDR1 reads SNHLY; CDR2 reads FYNNEI. Trimming took 7 bases from V and 4 from J, leaving 8 bases between them. The CDR3 runs to 12 residues. The CDR3 nucleotides are TGTGCCAGCACGGGGGGGAATCAGCCCCAGCATTTT. Translation: CASTGGNQPQHF.

V is TRBV10-1 and J is TRBJ1-2, with D unresolved. Trimming took off 2 bases at V and 5 bases at J, with 18 bases between the two ends. Germline CDR1 is WNHNN and CDR2 is SYGVQD (reference sequence). The CDR3 extends over 16 amino acids. Written as DNA, the CDR3 is TGCGCCAGCAGTGAGCGGCCGGGGAAGGGCCCTTATGGCTACACCTTC. Translation gives CASSERPGKGPYGYTF.